The rows below give T cell receptor beta chains drawn from one sample of a study of beta chain features in type 1 diabetes. Here immunoSEQ multiplex PCR was the method, and the copy in TCRdb shows in-frame clones only, minus some. The sample consists of a few hundred thousand clones, about 25% of them appearing once. The specimen was central memory CD4+ T cells from blood. Receptors were obtained from a man aged 25-45 years in good health. The conserved cysteine and the conserved F or W are not part of the CDR3 here. The D gene is left open where the match is weak.

V gene,D gene,CDR3 protein
TRBV30,.,AWMGGLTQY
TRBV29-1,TRBD2,SVDGTSGHYNGQF
TRBV2,.,ASSESPQETQY
TRBV10-3,TRBD2,ANAISGTSGSEQY
TRBV30,.,AWSGLETQY
TRBV30,TRBD1,AWRDPRAGGYEQY
TRBV28,.,ASRVDRNYGYT
TRBV28,.,ASSLVGVLYEQY
TRBV4-1,.,ASSQVPLASSYNEQF
TRBV7-9,.,ASSSPTANTEAF
TRBV2,.,ASSEAGGGVANSPLH
TRBV27,.,ASSRAGTSNFGELF
TRBV9,.,ASSVNGQAIVHTQY
TRBV7-2,TRBD2,ASSSRRLAGLYEQY
TRBV29-1,TRBD1,SLRTGYGYT
TRBV28,TRBD1,ASKWGDRVFVKNIQY
TRBV6-5,TRBD1,ASSYSGQGSYEQY
TRBV7-7,.,ASSLGGGSSNEQF
TRBV4-3,.,ASSQDRTGTQY
TRBV5-1,.,ASSLGDSLGEKLF
TRBV28,.,ASSLWQGGSYEQY
TRBV10-3,TRBD1,AISTGDIQY
TRBV30,.,AWGAADTQY
TRBV30,TRBD1,AWRRTLGQGFYEQY
TRBV18,.,ASSPPSEDTQY
TRBV28,TRBD1,ATRQGFFYEQY
TRBV5-1,.,ASSLWGGANTGELF
TRBV14,TRBD2,ASSHWGTSAYNEQF
TRBV7-2,TRBD1,ASSSGTGGYETQY
TRBV7-8,TRBD2,ASSLTGLAGAKNIQY
TRBV25-1,.,ASSESGGWVNEQF
TRBV5-4,.,ASSLAGVVNQPQH
TRBV5-1,.,ASSLAGSDNQPQH
TRBV28,.,ASSLPGDLKNEQF
TRBV11-1,.,ASSLYRETEAF
TRBV30,.,AWSLTGRGYGYT
TRBV6-6,.,ASSYQGGRTDTQY
TRBV5-1,TRBD1,ASSLVGQGISVITQY
TRBV6-6,.,ASSYSGTPYEQY
TRBV28,.,ASSLSQLEQY
TRBV2,TRBD1,ASSEARSGGGEQY
TRBV7-9,TRBD1,ASSPGTAGYEQY
TRBV7-2,.,ASSPQMRGEAF
TRBV27,.,ASSLGGAKNIQY
TRBV14,.,ASSPGYNEQY
TRBV18,TRBD2,ASSPTIAGGDTQY
TRBV29-1,.,SPLGVTNQPQH
TRBV5-1,TRBD2,ASSSAAGGVDTQY
TRBV27,.,ASSPLGRSAGASYEQY
TRBV30,.,AWSGWEQF
TRBV10-3,.,AISGGGAAQETQY
TRBV5-4,TRBD2,ASSLEGGGSTDTQY
TRBV7-2,TRBD1,ATGQGAPEQY